This T cell receptor (beta chain) is from a study of blood T cells in healthy people across ages. Aged roughly 6 to 95, donors were systemically healthy Caucasians from Russia. Combining a sample-barcoded 5' primer with a J-beta primer mix, a second PCR ran for about 6 to 11 cycles. Researchers report that a template-switch adaptor with 12 random nucleotides tagged each cDNA molecule. TCRdb reanalysed the 5' RACE reads using MiXCR and keeps one entry per CDR3 protein. The table lists roughly 730,000 distinct CDR3 sequences, about 56% of them singletons. The ends lost 1 base at V and 4 bases at J; junction bases unmatched: 11. CDR3 length: 17 amino acids. The germline CDR1 and CDR2 sequences are SGHNT and YENEEA. Notes on the study in general: A strong correlation was seen between TCR beta diversity and naive T cell percentage. The recorded TCR beta diversity per million T cells decreased in a roughly linear manner with age.

On this clonotype itself: Its antigen is currently unknown.

The sequenced sample was blood. This clonotype was sampled from a man in his forties in good health. The rearrangement joins TRBV11-3 to TRBJ2-7; TRBD2 matches 9 bases. The CDR3 loop reads CASSLGGGSGRWYEQYF. The CDR3 coding sequence is TGTGCCAGCAGCTTAGGAGGTGGGAGCGGGAGGTGGTACGAGCAGTACTTC.